Reported below is one T cell receptor (beta chain). The source of the sample is a study of blood T cell repertoires in COVID-19. Germline trimming cut 5 bases from V and 7 bases from J; bases unmatched to any gene: 7. Germline CDR1 SGHRS, CDR2 YFSETQ. There are 15 residues in the CDR3. In the study's own analysis: Researchers report that nucleated cell counts were estimated from reference gene primer amplification. Using immunoSEQ multiplex PCR, the repertoire was profiled, and TCRdb retains in-frame clones only, with some absent. From that table come the V and J calls and clone size; the DNA was used to work out D and trimming. The table has 200,000 to 250,000 clones, 80% to 90% seen once.

This sequence joins TRBV5-1 and TRBJ2-1; 12 bases align to TRBD2. The sequenced sample consisted of peripheral blood. This clonotype was obtained from a man aged 25-45 years with COVID-19, enrolled during active disease. CDR3 protein: CASSYLAGGPNEQFF. The CDR3 coding sequence is TGCGCCAGCAGTTATCTAGCGGGAGGGCCAAATGAGCAGTTCTTC.